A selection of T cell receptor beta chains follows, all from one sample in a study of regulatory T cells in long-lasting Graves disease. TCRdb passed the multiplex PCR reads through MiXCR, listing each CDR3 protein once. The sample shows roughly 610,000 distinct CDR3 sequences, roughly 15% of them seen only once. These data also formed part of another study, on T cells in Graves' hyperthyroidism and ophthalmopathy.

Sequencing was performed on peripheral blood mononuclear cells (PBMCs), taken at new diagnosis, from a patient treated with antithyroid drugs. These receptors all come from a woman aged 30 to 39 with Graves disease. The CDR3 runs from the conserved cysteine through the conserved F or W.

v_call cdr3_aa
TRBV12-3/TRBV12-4 CASSLEGLAGGPSTDTQYF
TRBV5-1 CASSLKMGQNSYEQYF
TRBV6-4 CASSSGGREFYGYTF
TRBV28 CASSPPRQGGGELFF
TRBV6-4 CASSGQAGQPQHF
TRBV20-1 CSARAGLYEKLFF
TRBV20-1 CSVDTNRNIQYF
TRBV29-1 CSGGQAAEAFF
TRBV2 CASNVGGTNYGYTF
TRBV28 CASTSSTDTQYF
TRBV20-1 CSAITGLGYEQYF
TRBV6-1 CASSTTSRRSSYNEQFF
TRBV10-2 CASSGQGTYQFF
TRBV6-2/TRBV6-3 CATGENAYEQYF
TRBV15 CASAEGAKGTQYF
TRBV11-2 CASSYHIQSYNEQFF
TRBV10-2 CASSEQSVGNEQFF